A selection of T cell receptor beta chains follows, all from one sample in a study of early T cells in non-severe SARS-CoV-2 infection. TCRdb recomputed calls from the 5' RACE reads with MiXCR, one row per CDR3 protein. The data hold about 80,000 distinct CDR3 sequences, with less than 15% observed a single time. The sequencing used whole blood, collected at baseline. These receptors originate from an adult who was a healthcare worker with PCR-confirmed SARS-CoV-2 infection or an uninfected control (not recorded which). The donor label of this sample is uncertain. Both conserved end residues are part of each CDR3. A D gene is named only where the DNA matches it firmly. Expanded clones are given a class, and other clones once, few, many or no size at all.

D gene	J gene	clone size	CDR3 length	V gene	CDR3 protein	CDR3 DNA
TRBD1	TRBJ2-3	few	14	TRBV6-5	CASSQGQGSVTQYF	TGTGCCAGCAGTCAGGGACAGGGTTCGGTTACGCAGTATTTT
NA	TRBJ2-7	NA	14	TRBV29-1	CSVGGTGQAEEQYF	TGCAGCGTTGGAGGAACAGGGCAGGCGGAGGAGCAGTACTTC
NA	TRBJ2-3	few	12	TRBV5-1	CASSTERDTQYF	TGCGCCAGCAGTACTGAGCGGGATACGCAGTATTTT
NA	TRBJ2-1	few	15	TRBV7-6	CASSPWEISYNEQFF	TGTGCCAGCAGCCCCTGGGAGATCTCCTACAATGAGCAGTTCTTC
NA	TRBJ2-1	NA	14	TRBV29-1	CSLYPWGEYNEQFF	TGCAGCCTATATCCGTGGGGGGAGTACAATGAGCAGTTCTTC
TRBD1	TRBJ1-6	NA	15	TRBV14	CASSLSGQGNSPLHF	TGTGCCAGCAGCCTAAGTGGACAGGGCAATTCACCCCTCCACTTT
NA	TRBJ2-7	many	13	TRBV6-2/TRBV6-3	CASSFQSWYEQYF	TGTGCCAGCAGTTTCCAAAGTTGGTACGAGCAGTACTTC
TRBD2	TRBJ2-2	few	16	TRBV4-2	CASAPGGGGAVGELFF	TGTGCCAGCGCACCGGGCGGCGGGGGGGCAGTCGGGGAGCTGTTTTTT
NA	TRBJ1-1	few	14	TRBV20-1	CSARQMGGWTEAFF	TGCAGTGCTAGACAGATGGGGGGCTGGACTGAAGCTTTCTTT
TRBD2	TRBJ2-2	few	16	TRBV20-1	CSARDPLAGDTGELFF	TGCAGTGCTAGAGATCCCCTAGCGGGGGACACCGGGGAGCTGTTTTTT
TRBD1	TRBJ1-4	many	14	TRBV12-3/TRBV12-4	CASSLTGVNEKLFF	TGTGCCAGCAGTTTGACAGGGGTTAATGAAAAACTGTTTTTT
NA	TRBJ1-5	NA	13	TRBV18	CASSPPTREGQHF	TGTGCCAGCTCACCACCGACTCGGGAGGGGCAGCATTTT
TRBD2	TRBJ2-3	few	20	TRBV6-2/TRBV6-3	CASSRPGSGGRYYSTDTQYF	TGTGCCAGCAGTCGCCCAGGGAGCGGGGGACGTTACTATAGCACAGATACGCAGTATTTT
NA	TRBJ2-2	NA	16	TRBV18	CASSPPGSKNTGELFF	TGTGCCAGCTCTCCTCCAGGGTCGAAGAACACCGGGGAGCTGTTTTTT
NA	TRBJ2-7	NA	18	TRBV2	CASSESPPGGPSSYEQYF	TGTGCCAGCAGTGAATCCCCTCCAGGGGGGCCAAGCTCCTACGAGCAGTACTTC
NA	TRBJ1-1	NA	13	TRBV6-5	CASSYASNTEAFF	TGTGCCAGCAGTTACGCCAGTAACACTGAAGCTTTCTTT
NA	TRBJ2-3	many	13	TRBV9	CASSVVGSDTQYF	TGTGCCAGCAGCGTAGTCGGGTCAGATACGCAGTATTTT
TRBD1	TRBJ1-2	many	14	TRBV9	CASTLDRANYGYTF	TGTGCCAGCACGCTGGACAGGGCCAACTATGGCTACACCTTC
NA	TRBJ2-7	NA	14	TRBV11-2	CASSFGMGAYEQYF	TGTGCCAGCAGCTTTGGTATGGGGGCCTACGAGCAGTACTTC
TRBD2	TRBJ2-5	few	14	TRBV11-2	CASSQRSGGETQYF	TGTGCCAGCAGCCAACGTAGCGGGGGAGAGACCCAGTACTTC
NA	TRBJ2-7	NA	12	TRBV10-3	CATKREWYEQYF	TGTGCCACTAAAAGGGAATGGTACGAGCAGTACTTC
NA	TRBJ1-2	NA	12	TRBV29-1	CSAVTDNYGYTF	TGCAGCGCAGTAACAGATAACTATGGCTACACCTTC
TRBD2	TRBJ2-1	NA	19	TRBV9	CASSTRTSGGAGNLNEQFF	TGTGCCAGCAGCACACGGACTAGCGGGGGGGCAGGAAACCTAAATGAGCAGTTCTTC
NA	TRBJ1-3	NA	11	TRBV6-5	CASSYKNTIYF	TGTGCCAGCAGTTACAAGAACACCATATATTTT
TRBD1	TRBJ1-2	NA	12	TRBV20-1	CSAWDRNYGYTF	TGCAGTGCCTGGGACAGGAACTATGGCTACACCTTC
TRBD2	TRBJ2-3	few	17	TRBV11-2	CASRNIPKRGTPDTQYF	TGTGCCAGCAGGAATATACCAAAGCGGGGGACCCCAGATACGCAGTATTTT
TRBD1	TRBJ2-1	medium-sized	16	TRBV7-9	CASSLANRGPYNEQFF	TGTGCCAGCAGCTTAGCGAACAGGGGGCCTTACAATGAGCAGTTCTTC
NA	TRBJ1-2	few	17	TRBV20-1	CSAPPPRGLSTHYGYTF	TGCAGTGCTCCGCCGCCCAGGGGCCTATCAACACACTATGGCTACACCTTC
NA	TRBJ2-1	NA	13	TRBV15	CATSRVMANEQFF	TGTGCCACCAGCAGAGTCATGGCTAATGAGCAGTTCTTC
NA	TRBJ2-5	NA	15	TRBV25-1	CASSERRGSGETQYF	TGTGCCAGCAGTGAAAGGAGGGGTTCTGGGGAGACCCAGTACTTC
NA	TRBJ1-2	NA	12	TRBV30	CAWSTGQHGYTF	TGTGCCTGGAGCACAGGACAGCATGGCTACACCTTC
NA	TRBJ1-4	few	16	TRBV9	CASSPRADPRGEKLFF	TGTGCCAGCAGCCCTAGGGCGGATCCCCGGGGTGAAAAACTGTTTTTT
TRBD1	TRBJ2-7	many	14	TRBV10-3	CATEIGQGAYEQYF	TGTGCCACCGAAATTGGACAGGGGGCCTACGAGCAGTACTTC
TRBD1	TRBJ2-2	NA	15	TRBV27	CASSWGQMNTGELFF	TGTGCCAGCAGTTGGGGACAGATGAACACCGGGGAGCTGTTTTTT
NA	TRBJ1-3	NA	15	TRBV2	CASSELGANGNTIYF	TGTGCCAGCAGTGAACTGGGGGCTAATGGAAACACCATATATTTT
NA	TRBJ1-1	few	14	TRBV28	CASSLPGGEVEAFF	TGTGCCAGCAGTTTACCCGGGGGGGAGGTTGAAGCTTTCTTT
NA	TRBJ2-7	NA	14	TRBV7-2	CASSLGAGNGEQYF	TGTGCCAGCAGCTTAGGGGCAGGGAATGGCGAGCAGTACTTC